This T cell receptor (beta chain) is from a study of T cell changes during pregnancy in multiple sclerosis. Some clones are missing from TCRdb's copy, which holds only in-frame ones; the method was immunoSEQ multiplex PCR. The table shows about 60,000 clones, with about 90% occurring only once. This clone appeared a single time. This clonotype was sampled from a female donor with multiple sclerosis, enrolled in a pregnancy study. The sequenced sample was CD4+ T cells from peripheral blood mononuclear cells, obtained in the first trimester of pregnancy.

CDR3 sequence: CSVVVGPSTDTQYF. The CDR3 bases are TGCAGCGTTGTCGTGGGCCCTAGCACAGATACGCAGTATTTT. The J gene is TRBJ2-3, the V gene TRBV29-1; D unresolved. Trimming removed 4 bases at V and 0 bases at J, with 11 bases between. Germline V gene sequence: CDR1 SQVTM, CDR2 ANQGSEA. The CDR3 runs 14 residues.